The entry below gives a single T cell receptor beta chain sequence along with its context. The antigen is not known. Sample-barcoded 5' priming and a J-beta primer mix drove a second PCR of about 7 to 11 cycles. Each CDR3 protein is one row after TCRdb ran MiXCR on the 5' RACE reads. The table lists a few hundred thousand distinct CDR3 sequences, around a quarter of them singletons, with approximately 3.7% in the top ten. This entry is derived from a study of blood T cells in healthy people across ages. Whole-study findings and limits: The diversity estimates, figures obtained from one million T cells, were considered underestimates.

CDR3 size: 16 residues. The V and J ends lost 5 bases and 1 base, in that order; junction bases with no gene match: 10. The data also belong to a second study, concerning T cells of mothers and their children.

The rearrangement links TRBV12-3 or TRBV12-4 to TRBJ2-5, with TRBD2 identical over 7 bases. The sample taken for sequencing was blood. This TCR derives from a boy between 2 and 10 years old in good health. The CDR3 spells CASSQGGLAVQETQYF. DNA of the CDR3: TGTGCCAGCAGTCAGGGAGGGCTAGCGGTCCAAGAGACCCAGTACTTC.